The 29 T cell receptor beta chains below were found in one sample sequenced in a study of tumor and adjacent non-tumor tissue in lung cancer. Three rounds of nested PCR, following a modified ARM-PCR protocol, produced the TCRbeta library. TCRdb re-analysed the multiplex PCR reads in MiXCR, keeping a single row per CDR3 protein. The sample carries approximately 66,000 distinct CDR3 sequences, about 61% recorded once. No cell sorting was done before RNA was extracted from the tissue. More than 3 cm separated this lung sample from the edge of the tumor. The sequenced material came from distant non-tumor lung tissue. The receptors were gathered from a man in his sixties or seventies with non-small cell lung cancer.

The rearrangement uses TRBV11-3 and TRBJ2-4; TRBD1 might be the D (5 bases). This CDR3 comprises 16 residues. Germline loops: CDR1 SGHNT, CDR2 YENEEA. CDR3 protein: CTGSLNRGNSKNIQYF. Written as DNA, the CDR3 is TGTACCGGCAGCTTGAATAGGGGTAATTCCAAAAACATTCAGTACTTC.

To note about this clonotype: With a much larger clone just one base away, this may be a read error. The rearrangement links TRBV12-3 or TRBV12-4 to TRBJ1-5; tentative D call: TRBD1 (6 bases). The CDR3 contains 15 residues. Here the CDR3 DNA reads TGTGCCAACAGTCTAGTGGGGGGCGGCAATCAGCCCCAGCATTTT. It codes for CANSLVGGGNQPQHF.

Comment on this clonotype: An end of the junction does not agree with germline; a read error may underlie this. In DNA, the CDR3 is TGTACCAGCAGTGGTTCACAGGGTTCAGACACCGGGGAGCTGTTTTTT. It translates to CTSSGSQGSDTGELFF. This chain links TRBV6-1 with TRBJ2-2, with D possibly matching TRBD1 (6 bases). Germline loops: CDR1 MNHNS, CDR2 SASEGT. CDR3 size: 16 residues.

In regard to this clonotype: The junction differs from germline at one of its ends, possibly a read error. The chain has TRBV6-1 and TRBJ1-5, with a possible D match to TRBD1 (5 bases). This CDR3 is 15 amino acids long. The germline V gene has CDR1 MNHNS and CDR2 SASEGT. This chain's CDR3 is CVSSEGKKGIQPQHF. In DNA, the CDR3 is TGTGTCAGCAGTGAAGGTAAAAAGGGGATTCAGCCCCAGCATTTT.

A note on this clonotype: One end of the junction is discordant with germline, which a read error may explain. This chain connects TRBV13 to TRBJ2-3, with no clear D. There are 12 residues in the CDR3. Germline V lookup: CDR1 PRHDT, CDR2 FYEKMQ (reference sequence). The CDR3, as DNA: TGTGCCATCAGCTTAGGCCGGAGTACGCAGTATTTT. It encodes CAISLGRSTQYF. Full variable domain (rest looked up from reference TRBV13 and TRBJ2-3): AAGVIQSPRHLIKEKRETATLKCYPIPRHDTVYWYQQGPGQDPQFLISFYEKMQSDKGSIPDRFSAQQFSDYHSELNMSSLELGDSALYFCAISLGRSTQYFGPGTRLTVL.

This rearrangement joins TRBV12-3 or TRBV12-4 to TRBJ1-2, with D possibly TRBD1 on 5 matching bases. Trimming cost V 1 base and J 12 bases, with 12 bases left between them. This CDR3 has 12 residues. The DNA for the CDR3 is TGTGCCAGCAGTTTAGGGGGGTGGGTACACACCTTC. Translated, it gives CASSLGGWVHTF.

Points on this clonotype: A read error may produce the germline difference seen at one junction end. The chain uses TRBV29-1 and TRBJ2-7; D is undetermined. CDR3 length: 14 amino acids. Germline loops: CDR1 SQVTM, CDR2 ANQGSEA. CDR3 bases: TGCAGCGTCTCCGTGTGGCATGGATTGGACGAGAAGTACTTC. Residues: CSVSVWHGLDEKYF.

The rearrangement joins TRBV29-1 to TRBJ2-5; D gene ambiguous. Per the germline V gene, CDR1 is SQVTM and CDR2 is ANQGSEA. V was cut by 6 bases and J by 7 bases, with 21 bases left in between. The CDR3 contains 14 residues. As DNA, the CDR3 is TGCAGCGTCGTTGGCGACTCTCGAAAGGGGACCCAGTACTTC. Translated, it gives CSVVGDSRKGTQYF.

In this sample, this clonotype turned up many times. V and J are TRBV20-1 and TRBJ2-3; D uncertain. V dropped 5 bases and J dropped 1 base, with 10 bases sitting between them. Germline V gene data show CDR1 as DFQATT and CDR2 as SNEGSKA (reference sequence). The CDR3 runs 13 residues. The chain's CDR3 is CSAPGPRTDTQYF. The CDR3 DNA sequence: TGCAGTGCTCCTGGACCCCGCACAGATACGCAGTATTTT.

Comments on this clonotype: This CDR3 is missing its conserved last phenylalanine or tryptophan, likely due to a read error. The J gene is TRBJ2-5, the V gene TRBV4-2, with D uncertain. V was cut by 6 bases and J by 2 bases, with 19 bases left in between. The CDR3 extends over 16 amino acids. Germline CDR1 reads LGHNA; CDR2 reads YNFKEQ. CDR3 sequence reads: CASRATPATAQETQYL. In DNA, the CDR3 is TGTGCCAGCAGAGCCACCCCAGCCACGGCACAAGAGACCCAGTACCTC.

As for this clonotype: This may arise from a read error, as a much more abundant clone is one base away. The chain couples TRBV5-4 to TRBJ2-5; 7 bases line up with TRBD2. CDR3 length: 14 amino acids. Germline V lookup: CDR1 SGHNT, CDR2 YYREEE (reference sequence). The DNA for the CDR3 is TGTGTCAGCAGCGGGACCGCACTCCAAGAGACCCAGTACTTC. Its translation: CVSSGTALQETQYF.

The rearrangement joins TRBV20-1 to TRBJ2-5; no definite D call. V was trimmed by 0 bases and J by 1 base, leaving 12 bases between them. Per the germline V gene, CDR1 is DFQATT and CDR2 is SNEGSKA (reference sequence). This CDR3 has 15 residues. The CDR3: CSARELGRSQETQYF. In nucleotides, the CDR3 is TGCAGTGCTAGAGAACTCGGCAGATCCCAAGAGACCCAGTACTTC.

This clonotype has at least ten counts. The chain couples TRBV5-4 to TRBJ2-2; 7 nucleotides agree with TRBD1. The CDR3 consists of 14 residues. Germline CDR1 and CDR2: SGHNT and YYREEE (reference sequence). V dropped 7 bases and J dropped 2; count of bases not matched to a gene: 5. The CDR3 region has the DNA TGTGCCAGCCGGGACAGACCAAACACCGGGGAGCTGTTTTTT. Amino acids: CASRDRPNTGELFF.

This clonotype showed up just a few times. The V call is TRBV7-2, the J call TRBJ1-2, with D unclear. CDR1 and CDR2 from the germline V gene are SGHTA and FQGNSA. Trimming cost V 4 bases and J 1 base, with 7 bases left between them. The CDR3 sequence is 13 residues long. The CDR3 bases are TGTGCCAGCAGCTCACAGCTTAACTATGGCTACACCTTC. This sequence encodes CASSSQLNYGYTF. Looking up the rest from reference TRBV7-2 and TRBJ1-2 gives the full variable domain: GAGVSQSPSNKVTEKGKDVELRCDPISGHTALYWYRQSLGQGLEFLIYFQGNSAPDKSGLPSDRFSAERTGGSVSTLTIQRTQQEDSAVYLCASSSQLNYGYTFGSGTRLTVV.

In this sample, this clonotype turned up a few times. The chain uses TRBV5-1 and TRBJ2-7; D is perhaps TRBD1 (5 bases). Germline-derived CDR1 and CDR2 are SGHRS and YFSETQ. The CDR3 consists of 15 residues. Trimming pared 3 bases from V and 5 bases from J, leaving 18 bases between. The CDR3 DNA reads TGCGCCAGCAGCTCCCCGTCGCAGGGTAAGAACGAGCAGTACTTC. Its protein is CASSSPSQGKNEQYF.

Concerning this clonotype: One end of the junction does not line up with germline, which may come from a read error. V usage is TRBV11-3 and J usage is TRBJ2-4, with 7 bases matching TRBD1. This CDR3 has 16 amino acids. Germline loops: CDR1 SGHNT, CDR2 YENEEA. Here the CDR3 reads CGSSANRGSANNIQYF. CDR3 in DNA: TGTGGCAGCAGTGCAAACAGGGGTTCGGCCAATAACATTCAGTACTTC.

For this clonotype: One junction end does not reproduce the germline sequence, and a read error may be involved. This sequence joins TRBV12-3 or TRBV12-4 and TRBJ1-5; no clear D gene. The CDR3 length is 17 residues. CDR3 sequence reads: CVSSSRFRTAGSQPQHF. The CDR3 DNA follows: TGTGTCAGCAGTTCCAGGTTCCGGACCGCGGGCAGTCAGCCCCAGCATTTT.

This clonotype has at least ten counts. V gene TRBV29-1 combines with J gene TRBJ2-7; TRBD1 aligns across 8 bases. This CDR3 spans 11 amino acids. V shed 7 bases, J shed 6 bases, and the junction held 5 bases outside the gene matches. Germline V lookup: CDR1 SQVTM, CDR2 ANQGSEA. CDR3: CSALTGVEQYF. The CDR3 region has the DNA TGCAGCGCCTTGACAGGGGTCGAGCAGTACTTC.

To note about this clonotype: Likely a read error: the CDR3 ends without its conserved phenylalanine or tryptophan. It is unclear where the CDR3 begins or ends on the DNA, so no DNA is shown, and the CDR3 is as TCRdb lists it. V is TRBV11-1 and J is TRBJ2-5. The CDR3 spans 14 residues, counting both ends. Germline values: CDR1 SGHAT, CDR2 FQDESV (reference sequence). The CDR3 sequence: CASTRGDPQETEYS.

This clonotype has just a few counts. This chain connects TRBV7-9 to TRBJ1-6; TRBD1 matches 9 bases. Germline V gene lookup returns CDR1 SEHNR and CDR2 FQNEAQ (reference sequence). J was trimmed by 4 bases and V by 5 bases; bases with no gene match: 3. The CDR3 sequence is 15 residues long. The CDR3 is CASSTGTGYNSPLHF. The CDR3 nucleotides read TGTGCCAGCAGCACCGGGACAGGGTATAATTCACCCCTCCACTTT.

Points on this clonotype: Given a much more abundant clone one base away, this may be a read error. CDR3 amino acids: CSAPDKGDTEAFF. DNA of the CDR3: TGCAGTGCTCCGGACAAGGGGGACACTGAAGCTTTCTTT. The V call is TRBV20-1, the J call TRBJ1-1, with D possibly matching TRBD1 (6 bases). CDR3 length: 13 residues. V was trimmed by 5 bases and J by 3 bases, leaving 13 bases between them. Looked up from germline, CDR1 is DFQATT and CDR2 is SNEGSKA (reference sequence).

Remarks on this clonotype: An end of the junction does not agree with germline; a read error may underlie this. In nucleotides, the CDR3 is TGCAGCGTTGGGATAGGGAGCGCCGGGGGGCTGTTTTTT. Its protein is CSVGIGSAGGLFF. The chain links TRBV29-1 to TRBJ2-2; TRBD2 is a possible D gene (6 bases). CDR1 is SQVTM and CDR2 is ANQGSEA in the germline V gene. The CDR3 runs to 13 residues.

As concerns this clonotype: Sequence at one end of the junction differs from germline and may be a read error. The chain has TRBV11-2 and TRBJ2-3; possible D gene TRBD1, 6 bases. This CDR3 has 15 residues. Germline CDR1 is SGHAT and CDR2 is FQNNGV. The CDR3 sequence: CTSSLGGSSIDTQYF. CDR3 sequence (DNA): TGTACCAGCAGCTTAGGGGGATCTAGCATAGATACGCAGTATTTT.

This clonotype was found once. The CDR3 DNA is TGCGCCAGCACGCGACAGGGAGAGCGCGCAGATACGCAGTATTTT. It is translated as CASTRQGERADTQYF. This chain joins TRBV5-1 and TRBJ2-3; 7 positions agree with TRBD1. J lost 4 bases, V lost 6 bases, and 11 bases had no gene match. CDR1 SGHRS and CDR2 YFSETQ come from the germline V gene. The CDR3 is 15 residues long.

This clonotype was seen many times. The rearrangement joins TRBV10-3 to TRBJ2-1, with 7 nucleotides matching TRBD2. This CDR3 is 18 amino acids long. From germline, CDR1 is ENHRY and CDR2 SYGVKD. The junction had 13 bases not matched to a gene; V was cut back by 0 bases and J by 5 bases. The CDR3 here is CAISESNSPGAGNNEQFF. The CDR3 bases are TGTGCCATCAGTGAGTCGAATAGCCCGGGAGCGGGAAACAATGAGCAGTTCTTC.

Notes on this clonotype: Because it lacks the conserved phenylalanine or tryptophan at the end, this CDR3 is likely a read error. The rearrangement links TRBV5-4 to TRBJ1-2; D perhaps matches TRBD1 (6 bases). This CDR3 has 14 amino acids. The germline V gene encodes CDR1 SGHNT and CDR2 YYREEE (reference sequence). Trimming stripped 4 bases from V and 6 bases from J, with 16 bases between. CDR3 amino acids: CASSREQGRDGYTS. Here the CDR3 DNA reads TGTGCCAGCAGCCGAGAACAGGGACGGGATGGCTACACCTCC.

As to this clonotype: Its ends do not fully match the called genes, so a read error is possible. V usage is TRBV12-3 or TRBV12-4 and J usage is TRBJ2-2; the D call may be TRBD1 or TRBD2 (5 bases each). This CDR3 spans 17 amino acids. CDR3 nucleotides: TGTGCCAGCAGTGACCACCTGTGGGGCGCAGATACCGGGGAGCAGTTTTTC. Protein sequence: CASSDHLWGADTGEQFF.

This clonotype came up once. A clone one base away is much larger, so this may be a read error. The rearrangement links TRBV5-6 to TRBJ2-4; no definite D call. V was trimmed by 3 bases and J by 2 bases, leaving 9 bases between them. This CDR3 region has 14 residues. The V gene's germline CDR1 is SGHDT and CDR2 YYEEEE. The CDR3 DNA sequence: TGTGCCAGCAGCTCGTGGGGTACCAAAAACATTCAGTACTTC. Translating gives CASSSWGTKNIQYF.

Comment on this clonotype: Without the conserved terminal phenylalanine or tryptophan, this CDR3 likely stems from a read error. This chain connects TRBV6-5 to TRBJ2-7; D gene uncertain. There are 13 residues in the CDR3. The germline V gene encodes CDR1 MNHEY and CDR2 SVGAGI. The CDR3 reads CGSSRDRAYEQYL. As DNA, the CDR3 is TGTGGCAGCAGTCGTGACCGTGCCTACGAGCAGTACCTC.